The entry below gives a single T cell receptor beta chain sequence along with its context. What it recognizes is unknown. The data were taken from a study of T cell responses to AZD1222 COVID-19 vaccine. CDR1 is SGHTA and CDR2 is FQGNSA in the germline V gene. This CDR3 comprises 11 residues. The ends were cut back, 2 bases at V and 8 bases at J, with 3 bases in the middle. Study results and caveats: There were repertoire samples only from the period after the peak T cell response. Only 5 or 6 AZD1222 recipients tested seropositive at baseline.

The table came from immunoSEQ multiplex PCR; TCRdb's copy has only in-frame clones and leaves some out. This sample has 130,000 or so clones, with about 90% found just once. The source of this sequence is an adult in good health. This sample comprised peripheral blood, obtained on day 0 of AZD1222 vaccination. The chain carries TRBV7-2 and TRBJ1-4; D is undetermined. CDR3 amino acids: CASSLQEKLFF. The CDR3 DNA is TGTGCCAGCAGCTTACAAGAAAAACTGTTTTTT.